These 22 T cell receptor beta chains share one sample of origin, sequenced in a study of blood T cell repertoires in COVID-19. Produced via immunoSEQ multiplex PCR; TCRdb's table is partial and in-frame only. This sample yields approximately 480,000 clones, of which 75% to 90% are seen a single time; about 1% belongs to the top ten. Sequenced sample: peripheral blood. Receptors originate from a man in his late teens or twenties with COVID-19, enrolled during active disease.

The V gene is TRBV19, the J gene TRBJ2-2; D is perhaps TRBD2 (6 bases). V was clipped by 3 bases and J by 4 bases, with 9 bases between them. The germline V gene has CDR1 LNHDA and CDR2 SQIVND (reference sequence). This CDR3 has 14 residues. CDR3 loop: CASSIVGGTGELFF. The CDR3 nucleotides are TGTGCCAGTAGTATTGTGGGGGGCACCGGGGAGCTGTTTTTT.

CDR3 loop: CATSRDLGQAYEQYF. CDR3 bases: TGTGCCACCAGCAGAGATCTGGGTCAGGCCTACGAGCAGTACTTC. The gene calls are TRBV15 and TRBJ2-7; D is unresolved. CDR3 size: 15 residues. The germline CDR1 and CDR2 sequences are LNHNV and YYDKDF (reference sequence). V lost 0 bases and J 2 bases, leaving 11 bases between the germline ends.

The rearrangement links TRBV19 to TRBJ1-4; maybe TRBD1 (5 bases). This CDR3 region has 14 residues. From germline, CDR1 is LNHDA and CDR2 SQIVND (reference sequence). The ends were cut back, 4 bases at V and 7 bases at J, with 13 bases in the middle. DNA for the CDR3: TGTGCCAGTAGTAATCCAGGGTGGGCTGAAAAACTGTTTTTT. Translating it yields CASSNPGWAEKLFF.

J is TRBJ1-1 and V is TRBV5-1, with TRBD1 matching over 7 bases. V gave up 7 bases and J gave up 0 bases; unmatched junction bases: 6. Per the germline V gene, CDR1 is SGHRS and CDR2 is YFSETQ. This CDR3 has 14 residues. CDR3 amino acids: CASRDSSMNTEAFF. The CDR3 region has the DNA TGCGCCAGCCGGGACAGTTCCATGAACACTGAAGCTTTCTTT.

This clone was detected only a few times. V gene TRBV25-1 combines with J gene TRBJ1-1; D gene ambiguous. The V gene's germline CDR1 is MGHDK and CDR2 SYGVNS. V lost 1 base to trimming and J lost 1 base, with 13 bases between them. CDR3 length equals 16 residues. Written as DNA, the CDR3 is TGTGCCAGCAGTGAATGGTTCGGTTTTTGGAACACTGAAGCTTTCTTT. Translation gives CASSEWFGFWNTEAFF.

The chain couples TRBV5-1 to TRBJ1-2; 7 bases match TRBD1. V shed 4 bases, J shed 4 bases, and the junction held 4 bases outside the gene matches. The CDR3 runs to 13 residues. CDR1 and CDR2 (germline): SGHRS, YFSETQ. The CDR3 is CASSADRAYGYTF. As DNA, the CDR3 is TGCGCCAGCAGCGCCGACAGGGCCTATGGCTACACCTTC.

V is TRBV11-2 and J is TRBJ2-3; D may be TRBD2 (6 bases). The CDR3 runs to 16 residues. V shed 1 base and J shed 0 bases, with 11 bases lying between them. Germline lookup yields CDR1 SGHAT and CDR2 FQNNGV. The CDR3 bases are TGTGCCAGCAGCTTAGGGATGGCGGGGAGCACAGATACGCAGTATTTT. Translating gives CASSLGMAGSTDTQYF.

The CDR3 protein is CASRLVPLLDTGELFF. In DNA form, the CDR3 reads TGTGCAAGTCGCTTAGTTCCTCTGCTAGACACCGGGGAGCTGTTTTTT. The genes are TRBV12-2 and TRBJ2-2; the table gives TRBD2 as D, unverified against the DNA. TRBV12-2 is recorded as a pseudogene. This CDR3 region has 16 residues.

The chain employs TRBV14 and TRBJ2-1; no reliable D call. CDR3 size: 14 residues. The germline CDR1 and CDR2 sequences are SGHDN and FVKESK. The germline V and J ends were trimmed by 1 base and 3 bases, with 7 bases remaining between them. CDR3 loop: CASSQAVFYNEQFF. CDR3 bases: TGTGCCAGCAGCCAAGCGGTGTTCTACAATGAGCAGTTCTTC.

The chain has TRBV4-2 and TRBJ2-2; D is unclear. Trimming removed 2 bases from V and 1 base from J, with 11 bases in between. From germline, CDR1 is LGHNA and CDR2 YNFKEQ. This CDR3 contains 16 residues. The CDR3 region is CASSQKIAGNTGELFF. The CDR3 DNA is TGTGCCAGCAGCCAAAAGATAGCCGGGAACACCGGGGAGCTGTTTTTT.

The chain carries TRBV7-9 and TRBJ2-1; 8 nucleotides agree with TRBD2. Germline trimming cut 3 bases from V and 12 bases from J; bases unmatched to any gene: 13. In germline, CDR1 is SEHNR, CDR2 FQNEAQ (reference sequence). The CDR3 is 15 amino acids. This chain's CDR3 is CASSLSGSGGPRQFF. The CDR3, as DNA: TGTGCCAGCAGCTTGTCTGGGTCGGGGGGGCCACGGCAGTTCTTC.

In DNA, the CDR3 is TGTGCCAGCAGCCAACAGGTTAACTATGGCTACACCTTC. Translated: CASSQQVNYGYTF. The chain is built from TRBV5-5 and TRBJ1-2; TRBD1 might be the D (5 bases). The CDR3 runs 13 residues. Germline V lookup: CDR1 SGHKS, CDR2 YYEKEE (reference sequence). Trimming removed 4 bases at V and 1 base at J, with 8 bases between. Using reference TRBV5-5 and TRBJ1-2 for the parts outside the CDR3, the full variable domain is DAGVTQSPTHLIKTRGQQVTLRCSPISGHKSVSWYQQVLGQGPQFIFQYYEKEERGRGNFPDRFSARQFPNYSSELNVNALLLGDSALYLCASSQQVNYGYTFGSGTRLTVV.

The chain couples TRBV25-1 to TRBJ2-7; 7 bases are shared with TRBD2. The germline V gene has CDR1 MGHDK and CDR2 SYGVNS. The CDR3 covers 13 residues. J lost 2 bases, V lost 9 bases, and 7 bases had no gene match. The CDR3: CAREGLPTYEQYF. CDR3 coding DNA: TGTGCCAGAGAGGGACTACCGACCTACGAGCAGTACTTC.

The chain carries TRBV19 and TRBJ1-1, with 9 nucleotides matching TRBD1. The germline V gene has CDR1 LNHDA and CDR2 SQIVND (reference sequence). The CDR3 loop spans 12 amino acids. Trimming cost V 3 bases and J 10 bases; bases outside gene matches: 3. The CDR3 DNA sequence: TGTGCCAGTAGTATTGAGGACAGGGGAGCTTTCTTT. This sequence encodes CASSIEDRGAFF.

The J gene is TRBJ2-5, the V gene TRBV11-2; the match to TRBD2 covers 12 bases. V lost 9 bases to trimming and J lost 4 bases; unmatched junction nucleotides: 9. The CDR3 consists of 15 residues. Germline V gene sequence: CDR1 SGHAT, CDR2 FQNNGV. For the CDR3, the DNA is TGTGCCAGTGGGCCGCTAGCGGGAGGGCCAGAGACCCAGTACTTC. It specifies CASGPLAGGPETQYF.

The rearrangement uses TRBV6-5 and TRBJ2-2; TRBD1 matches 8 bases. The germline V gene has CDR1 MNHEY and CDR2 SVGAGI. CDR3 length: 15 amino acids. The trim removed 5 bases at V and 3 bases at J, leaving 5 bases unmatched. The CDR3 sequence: CASSPGQAHTGELFF. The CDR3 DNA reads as TGTGCCAGCAGTCCGGGACAGGCCCACACCGGGGAGCTGTTTTTT.

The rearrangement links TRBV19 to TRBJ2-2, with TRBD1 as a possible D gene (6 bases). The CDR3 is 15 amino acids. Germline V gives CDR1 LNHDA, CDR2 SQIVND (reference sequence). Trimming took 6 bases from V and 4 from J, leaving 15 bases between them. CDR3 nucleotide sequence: TGTGCCAGTAGCCCCGCCGGACAGATCACCGGGGAGCTGTTTTTT. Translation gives CASSPAGQITGELFF.

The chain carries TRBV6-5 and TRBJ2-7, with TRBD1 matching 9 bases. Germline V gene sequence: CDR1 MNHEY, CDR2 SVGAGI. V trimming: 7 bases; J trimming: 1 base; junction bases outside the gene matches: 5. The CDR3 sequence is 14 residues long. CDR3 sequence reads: CASKPGQGSYEQYF. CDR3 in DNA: TGTGCCAGCAAGCCGGGACAGGGTTCCTACGAGCAGTACTTC.

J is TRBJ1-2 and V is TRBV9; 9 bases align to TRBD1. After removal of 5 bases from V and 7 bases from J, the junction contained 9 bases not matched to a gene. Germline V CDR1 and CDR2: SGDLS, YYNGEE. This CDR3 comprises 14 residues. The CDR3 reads CASSLDRGTAGYTF. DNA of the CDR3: TGTGCCAGCAGTCTGGACAGGGGTACGGCTGGCTACACCTTC.

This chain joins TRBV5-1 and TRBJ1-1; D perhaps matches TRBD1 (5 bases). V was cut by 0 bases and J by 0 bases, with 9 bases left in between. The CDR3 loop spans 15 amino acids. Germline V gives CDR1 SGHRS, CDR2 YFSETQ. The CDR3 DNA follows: TGCGCCAGCAGCTTGGAGGCACAGGTGAACACTGAAGCTTTCTTT. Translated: CASSLEAQVNTEAFF.

The CDR3 DNA sequence: TGTGCCAGCAGCCAGACAGGTCAATACACCTTC. Residues: CASSQTGQYTF. J is TRBJ1-2 and V is TRBV12-3 or TRBV12-4; D might be TRBD1 (6 bases). V lost 6 bases and J 11 bases, leaving 13 bases between the germline ends. CDR3 size: 11 residues.

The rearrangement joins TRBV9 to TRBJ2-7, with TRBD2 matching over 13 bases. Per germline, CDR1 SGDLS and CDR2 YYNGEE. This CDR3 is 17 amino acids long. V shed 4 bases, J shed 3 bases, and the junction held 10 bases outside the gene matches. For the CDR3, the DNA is TGTGCCAGCAGCCCGCGGGGGGGGACTAGCGGGATCTACGAGCAGTACTTC. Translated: CASSPRGGTSGIYEQYF.